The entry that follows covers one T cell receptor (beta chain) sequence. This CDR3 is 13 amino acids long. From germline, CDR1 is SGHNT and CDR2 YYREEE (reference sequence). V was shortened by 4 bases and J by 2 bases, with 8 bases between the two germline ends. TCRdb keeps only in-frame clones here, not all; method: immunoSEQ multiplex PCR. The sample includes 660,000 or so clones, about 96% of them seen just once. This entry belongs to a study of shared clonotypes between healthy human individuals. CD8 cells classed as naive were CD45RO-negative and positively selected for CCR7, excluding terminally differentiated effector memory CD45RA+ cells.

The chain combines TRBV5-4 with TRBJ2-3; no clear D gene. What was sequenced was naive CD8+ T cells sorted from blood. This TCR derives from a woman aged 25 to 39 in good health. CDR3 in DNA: TGTGCCAGCAGCCCCGCATCCACAGATACGCAGTATTTT. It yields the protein CASSPASTDTQYF.